What follows are 32 T cell receptor beta chains derived from one specimen sequenced in a study of graft-versus-host responses after intestinal transplantation. What these receptors recognize is not known. Data came from immunoSEQ multiplex PCR; TCRdb stores just in-frame clones and leaves some out. The data show about 91,000 clones, about 91% seen once. The material was unstimulated CD4+ T cells sorted from spleen or lymph node cells, obtained before transplant. The receptors come from a human donor who was the organ donor for an intestinal transplant.

CDR3: CASSRSHTEAFF. The CDR3 region has the DNA TGTGCCAGCAGTCGGTCACACACTGAAGCTTTCTTT. V and J are TRBV28 and TRBJ1-1; D unclear. Trimming shortened V by 5 bases and J by 3 bases, and 7 bases separated the two germline ends. The CDR3 length is 12 residues. Germline values: CDR1 MDHEN, CDR2 SYDVKM.

The chain carries TRBV7-9 and TRBJ2-1; a possible D gene is TRBD1 (6 bases). The germline CDR1 and CDR2 sequences are SEHNR and FQNEAQ (reference sequence). Trimming left V 4 bases short and J 9 bases short, with 7 bases between. The CDR3 covers 11 residues. CDR3 region: CASSSRGEQFF. As DNA, the CDR3 is TGTGCCAGCAGCTCCAGGGGTGAGCAGTTCTTC. Full variable domain (missing parts from reference TRBV7-9 and TRBJ2-1): DTGVSQNPRHKITKRGQNVTFRCDPISEHNRLYWYRQTLGQGPEFLTYFQNEAQLEKSRLLSDRFSAERPKGSFSTLEIQRTEQGDSAMYLCASSSRGEQFFGPGTRLTVL.

This chain links TRBV21-1 with TRBJ2-1; the table gives TRBD2 as D, unverified against the DNA. TRBV21-1 has pseudogene status. The CDR3 contains 17 residues. The CDR3 DNA follows: TGTGCCAGCAGCACCCTTCGGGGGGGCGGGCCCCTCGCGGCGCAGTTCTTC. Encoded protein: CASSTLRGGGPLAAQFF.

The genes are TRBV19 and TRBJ1-1; a weak D match, TRBD1 (5 bases). The CDR3 loop spans 14 amino acids. Trimming removed 7 bases from V and 7 bases from J, with 19 bases in between. CDR1 and CDR2 from the germline V gene are LNHDA and SQIVND (reference sequence). The CDR3: CASTVGTLWGEAFF. Written as DNA, the CDR3 is TGTGCCAGTACCGTCGGGACTCTTTGGGGTGAAGCTTTCTTT.

V is TRBV7-3 and J is TRBJ1-1; D remains ambiguous. The CDR3 runs 13 residues. Germline V gives CDR1 SGHTA, CDR2 FQGTGA. V gave up 0 bases and J gave up 2 bases, with 4 bases separating them. CDR3 loop: CASSLTTNTEAFF. The DNA of the CDR3 is TGTGCCAGCAGCTTAACGACAAACACTGAAGCTTTCTTT.

CDR3 loop: CASRPTGRGKPKDTEAFF. The CDR3 DNA follows: TGCGCCAGCAGACCTACAGGGAGGGGAAAGCCGAAGGACACTGAAGCTTTCTTT. V usage is TRBV5-1 and J usage is TRBJ1-1, with D tentatively TRBD1 (6 bases). The CDR3 is made up of 18 amino acids. Between the trimmed V and J ends, which lost 5 bases and 3 bases, there was a span of 26 bases. The germline V gene encodes CDR1 SGHRS and CDR2 YFSETQ.

This chain uses TRBV30 with TRBJ2-7; no reliable D call. The CDR3 has 15 residues. Germline CDR1 reads GTSNPN; CDR2 reads SVGIG (reference sequence). V gave up 0 bases and J gave up 1 base, with 13 bases separating them. The CDR3 DNA follows: TGTGCCTGGAGTGTATTGATAGGCAGGTCCTACGAGCAGTACTTC. Translation: CAWSVLIGRSYEQYF.

A single count supports this clone. The chain combines TRBV6-6 with TRBJ2-1; the match to TRBD2 covers 7 bases. CDR1 and CDR2 (germline): MNHNY, SVGAGI (reference sequence). This CDR3 contains 14 residues. Trimming at V came to 2 bases and at J to 5 bases, leaving 3 bases not matched to a gene. CDR3 DNA: TGTGCCAGCAGTTACCGGCGGGGGAACAATGAGCAGTTCTTC. Its translation is CASSYRRGNNEQFF.

V usage is TRBV6-1 and J usage is TRBJ2-3; 13 nucleotides match TRBD2. Germline CDR1 and CDR2: MNHNS and SASEGT. The trim removed 4 bases at V and 5 bases at J, leaving 3 bases unmatched. The CDR3 sequence is 15 residues long. CDR3 nucleotide sequence: TGTGCCAGCAGTGGACTAGCGGGGGGAGTAGATACGCAGTATTTT. Residues: CASSGLAGGVDTQYF.

The V call is TRBV11-2, the J call TRBJ2-3, with TRBD2 matching over 12 bases. V gave up 4 bases and J gave up 5 bases; unmatched junction bases: 7. This CDR3 region has 16 residues. Germline CDR1 and CDR2: SGHAT and FQNNGV. In DNA, the CDR3 is TGTGCCAGCAGCTGGGGTCCTAGCGGGAGGGGAGATACGCAGTATTTT. This encodes CASSWGPSGRGDTQYF.

The chain combines TRBV7-8 with TRBJ2-5, with TRBD2 matching 9 bases. Germline assignment: CDR1 SGHVS and CDR2 FQNEAQ. V lost 3 bases, J lost 3 bases, and 14 bases stayed unmatched. The CDR3 consists of 18 residues. The CDR3 region is CASSFAVAGVISKETQYF. The DNA for the CDR3 is TGTGCCAGCAGCTTTGCAGTAGCGGGAGTGATTAGTAAAGAGACCCAGTACTTC.

The chain uses TRBV5-6 and TRBJ1-4; 10 nucleotides match TRBD1. This CDR3 is built from 15 residues. CDR1 is SGHDT, CDR2 YYEEEE, per germline. V lost 3 bases and J lost 8; bases outside the gene matches: 7. CDR3 nucleotide sequence: TGTGCCAGCAGCTCCCTGGGGACAGGGGACGAAAAACTGTTTTTT. Its protein is CASSSLGTGDEKLFF.

In this sample, this clone turned up once. The V call is TRBV2, the J call TRBJ2-5; TRBD2 agrees at 12 bases. Trimming at V came to 6 bases and at J to 0 bases, leaving 2 bases not matched to a gene. This CDR3 contains 15 residues. Germline CDR1 SNHLY, CDR2 FYNNEI. In DNA form, the CDR3 reads TGTGCCAGCAGAAGACTAGCGGGAGACCAAGAGACCCAGTACTTC. It translates to CASRRLAGDQETQYF.

The J gene is TRBJ1-2, the V gene TRBV25-1; 10 nucleotides agree with TRBD1. Germline V lookup: CDR1 MGHDK, CDR2 SYGVNS. The ends lost 1 base at V and 9 bases at J; junction bases unmatched: 8. The CDR3 has 15 residues. CDR3 bases: TGTGCCAGCAGTGAATTCTCGACAGGGGGCTTGAGCTACACCTTC. Its translation: CASSEFSTGGLSYTF.

V usage is TRBV4-1 and J usage is TRBJ1-1, with D tentatively TRBD1 (6 bases). Germline assignment: CDR1 MGHRA and CDR2 YSYEKL. The CDR3 has 15 residues. With 4 bases removed from V and 0 bases from J, the gap between germline ends came to 12 bases. The CDR3 sequence is CASSLRTDMNTEAFF. CDR3 DNA sequence: TGCGCCAGCAGCCTCCGGACAGATATGAACACTGAAGCTTTCTTT.

For the CDR3, the DNA is TGTGCCTGGAGCCCCCAAGCTAATTCACCCCTCCACTTT. Translating gives CAWSPQANSPLHF. The chain links TRBV30 to TRBJ1-6; D gene ambiguous. The germline V gene encodes CDR1 GTSNPN and CDR2 SVGIG (reference sequence). Trimming took 3 bases from V and 6 from J, leaving 9 bases between them. The CDR3 spans 13 residues.

Only a few counts were recorded for this clone. The V and J genes are TRBV5-1 and TRBJ2-3, with 14 bases that match TRBD2. The CDR3 length is 16 residues. V lost 5 bases to trimming and J lost 2 bases; unmatched junction nucleotides: 4. From germline, CDR1 is SGHRS and CDR2 YFSETQ. CDR3 loop: CASRRTSGGLTDTQYF. DNA for the CDR3: TGCGCCAGCAGACGGACTAGCGGGGGGCTCACAGATACGCAGTATTTT. The full variable domain, rest sourced from reference TRBV5-1 and TRBJ2-3, is KAGVTQTPRYLIKTRGQQVTLSCSPISGHRSVSWYQQTPGQGLQFLFEYFSETQRNKGNFPGRFSGRQFSNSRSEMNVSTLELGDSALYLCASRRTSGGLTDTQYFGPGTRLTVL.

The gene calls are TRBV28 and TRBJ2-5; 7 bases are a match to TRBD1. Trimming took 5 bases from V and 1 from J; bases not matched to a gene: 7. Per the germline V gene, CDR1 is MDHEN and CDR2 is SYDVKM. The CDR3 runs to 15 residues. The CDR3 spells CASSGSGTVQETQYF. The CDR3 DNA sequence: TGTGCCAGCAGTGGATCCGGGACAGTCCAAGAGACCCAGTACTTC.

J is TRBJ1-6 and V is TRBV11-2; tentative D call: TRBD1 (6 bases). Trimming took off 5 bases at V and 8 bases at J, with 22 bases between the two ends. The CDR3 is 17 residues long. In germline, CDR1 is SGHAT, CDR2 FQNNGV. CDR3 DNA: TGTGCCAGCAGCCAAGGGCAGGGGCGAGTTCACGATTCACCCCTCCACTTT. It encodes CASSQGQGRVHDSPLHF. The variable domain in full, completed from reference TRBV11-2 and TRBJ1-6, reads EAGVAQSPRYKIIEKRQSVAFWCNPISGHATLYWYQQILGQGPKLLIQFQNNGVVDDSQLPKDRFSAERLKGVDSTLKIQPAKLEDSAVYLCASSQGQGRVHDSPLHFGNGTRLTVT.

This rearrangement joins TRBV4-1 to TRBJ1-2; D unresolved. The germline V and J ends were trimmed by 1 base and 1 base, with 7 bases remaining between them. Germline CDR1 reads MGHRA; CDR2 reads YSYEKL. There are 14 residues in the CDR3. In nucleotides, the CDR3 is TGCGCCAGCAGCCAAGTTGCGGGTAACTATGGCTACACCTTC. Translating gives CASSQVAGNYGYTF.

The genes are TRBV7-2 and TRBJ2-5; the D is unclear. The CDR3 is 13 residues long. Trimming stripped 4 bases from V and 5 bases from J, with 11 bases between. The germline V gene has CDR1 SGHTA and CDR2 FQGNSA. The CDR3 DNA follows: TGTGCCAGCAGCTCCGTCAGCGCCGAGACCCAGTACTTC. It encodes CASSSVSAETQYF. The complete variable domain, with remaining parts taken from reference TRBV7-2 and TRBJ2-5, reads GAGVSQSPSNKVTEKGKDVELRCDPISGHTALYWYRQSLGQGLEFLIYFQGNSAPDKSGLPSDRFSAERTGGSVSTLTIQRTQQEDSAVYLCASSSVSAETQYFGPGTRLLVL.

The J gene is TRBJ1-3, the V gene TRBV10-3, with TRBD1 as a possible D gene (5 bases). CDR3 length: 16 residues. The germline V and J ends were trimmed by 3 bases and 0 bases, with 12 bases remaining between them. CDR1 is ENHRY and CDR2 is SYGVKD in the germline V gene. The CDR3 region is CAISDWTPSSGNTIYF. In nucleotides, the CDR3 is TGTGCCATCAGTGATTGGACACCTTCCTCTGGAAACACCATATATTTT.

This chain uses TRBV28 with TRBJ2-3, with TRBD1 matching over 7 bases. From germline, CDR1 is MDHEN and CDR2 SYDVKM. The CDR3 length is 15 residues. Germline trimming cut 4 bases from V and 6 bases from J; bases unmatched to any gene: 10. The CDR3 region has the DNA TGTGCCAGCAGTTCGACCGGGACAGCAGCGGATACGCAGTATTTT. Its translation is CASSSTGTAADTQYF.

This clone was counted once. V usage is TRBV6-1 and J usage is TRBJ1-5, with 7 nucleotides matching TRBD1. With V trimmed by 7 bases and J by 7 bases, 7 bases remained unmatched. CDR3 length: 13 amino acids. Germline-derived CDR1 and CDR2 are MNHNS and SASEGT. DNA of the CDR3: TGTGCCAGCAACGAGGGGGCTAAGCAGCCCCAGCATTTT. This translates into CASNEGAKQPQHF.

V gene TRBV23-1 combines with J gene TRBJ2-7, with D tentatively TRBD1 (5 bases). TRBV23-1 is an ORF; its function is uncertain. The V end was cut by 3 bases, the J end by 2 bases, with 17 bases between. The CDR3 totals 16 residues. The CDR3 spells CASSQPLGQWPYEQYF. CDR3 coding DNA: TGCGCCAGCAGTCAGCCCTTGGGGCAATGGCCCTACGAGCAGTACTTC.

This rearrangement joins TRBV28 to TRBJ2-1; 7 positions match TRBD2. J gave up 0 bases and V 5 bases, and 7 bases lay outside the gene matches. The CDR3 contains 16 residues. Germline V gene sequence: CDR1 MDHEN, CDR2 SYDVKM. CDR3 protein: CASSDPSGVSYNEQFF. DNA for the CDR3: TGTGCCAGCAGTGACCCGAGCGGGGTCTCCTACAATGAGCAGTTCTTC.

The CDR3 is CASRQGLNTEAFF. DNA of the CDR3: TGTGCCAGCCGACAGGGTCTGAACACTGAAGCTTTCTTT. V gene TRBV2 combines with J gene TRBJ1-1, with 7 bases matching TRBD1. Trimming at V came to 8 bases and at J to 0 bases, leaving 3 bases not matched to a gene. The CDR3 has 13 residues. From germline, CDR1 is SNHLY and CDR2 FYNNEI.

This clone was seen once. The V gene is TRBV4-2, the J gene TRBJ2-3; the match to TRBD2 covers 7 bases. The ends lost 0 bases at V and 0 bases at J; junction bases unmatched: 12. The length of the CDR3 is 19 residues. The germline gives CDR1 LGHNA, CDR2 YNFKEQ. The CDR3 is CASSQDQGGGDSSTDTQYF. CDR3 in DNA: TGTGCCAGCAGCCAAGATCAGGGCGGGGGTGACTCTAGCACAGATACGCAGTATTTT.

CDR3 nucleotides: TGTGCCACCAGCAGAGCCTTGTCAGGGGCGGCCTGGTCCTATAATTCACCCCTCCACTTT. It codes for CATSRALSGAAWSYNSPLHF. The chain couples TRBV15 to TRBJ1-6; TRBD1 might be the D (6 bases). The CDR3 is 20 amino acids. Germline CDR1 LNHNV, CDR2 YYDKDF (reference sequence). V was trimmed by 1 base and J by 1 base, leaving 20 bases between them. The full variable domain, completed using reference TRBV15 and TRBJ1-6, is DAMVIQNPRYQVTQFGKPVTLSCSQTLNHNVMYWYQQKSSQAPKLLFHYYDKDFNNEADTPDNFQSRRPNTSFCFLDIRSPGLGDTAMYLCATSRALSGAAWSYNSPLHFGNGTRLTVT.

The gene calls are TRBV11-2 and TRBJ1-5; D is perhaps TRBD1 (5 bases). Germline CDR1 and CDR2: SGHAT and FQNNGV. Trimming pared 5 bases from V and 0 bases from J, leaving 14 bases between. The CDR3 spans 16 residues. The CDR3 reads CASSPGGTDSNQPQHF. CDR3 bases: TGTGCCAGCAGCCCTGGCGGGACGGATAGCAATCAGCCCCAGCATTTT.

The CDR3 DNA reads TGCGCCAGCAGCCAAGAGACAGCAGTTTCTGGAAACACCATATATTTT. Encoded protein: CASSQETAVSGNTIYF. The chain is built from TRBV4-1 and TRBJ1-3; weak D call: TRBD1 (5 bases). This CDR3 has 16 residues. Trimming cost V 0 bases and J 1 base, with 10 bases left between them. CDR1 is MGHRA, CDR2 YSYEKL, per germline.

V and J are TRBV6-6 and TRBJ2-5; TRBD2 might be the D (7 bases). In germline, CDR1 is MNHNY, CDR2 SVGAGI (reference sequence). CDR3 length: 16 residues. V lost 7 bases and J 2 bases, leaving 20 bases between the germline ends. The CDR3 DNA sequence: TGTGCCAGCATAAAGAGGGGGGGTCACCTTCAAGAGACCCAGTACTTC. Its protein is CASIKRGGHLQETQYF.